Listed here is a single TCR beta chain. V lost 0 bases and J lost 5, with 11 bases in between. The CDR3 sequence is 14 residues long. The germline CDR1 and CDR2 sequences are SGHRS and YFSETQ. The protocol was immunoSEQ multiplex PCR, while the TCRdb copy is restricted to in-frame clones and leaves out a portion. The sample includes roughly 140,000 clones, approximately 85% of them seen just once. The source of the sample is a study of blood T cell repertoires in COVID-19. Whole-study context: COVID-19 samples collected from the United States, Italy and Spain covered acute and convalescent phases. The analysed material was cDNA or gDNA that came from T cells, B-cell-depleted T cells, or PBMCs.

Sample: peripheral blood. This clonotype originated in a man aged 45 to 65 with acute or convalescent COVID-19. This chain connects TRBV5-1 to TRBJ1-1; D unresolved. The CDR3, as DNA: TGCGCCAGCAGCTTGGCCTTAAAGGAGACTGAAGCTTTCTTT. Protein: CASSLALKETEAFF.